This entry features one TCR beta chain sequence. This sample was included in a study of cytotoxic CD8 clonotypes in ibrutinib-treated CLL. Study in general: Of the patients, under 13 were relapsed/refractory, about 16 treatment-naive and fewer than 18 IGHV unmutated.

Germline values: CDR1 GTSNPN, CDR2 SVGIG (reference sequence). Trimming cost V 5 bases and J 2 bases, with 4 bases left between them. The CDR3 has 10 amino acids. Data came from immunoSEQ multiplex PCR; TCRdb stores just in-frame clones and leaves some out. The sample includes 150,000 to 200,000 clones, 70% to 90% of them seen just once. This chain links TRBV30 with TRBJ2-7; D is unclear. This clonotype originated in a human donor with chronic lymphocytic leukemia. Material: PBMCs, obtained at disease progression, from a patient treated with ibrutinib. The CDR3 bases are TGTGCCTGGGGGACCTACGAGCAGTACTTC. This gives the protein CAWGTYEQYF.